This T cell receptor beta chain is from a study of vaccination effects on CD4 cells after COVID-19. Study-level information: The median interval between the second dose and post-vaccine sampling was 72 days. Study findings and constraints: Clones induced by infection and by vaccine showed marked clonal contraction late after vaccination. In the study, convalescent patients were few, and early post-infection timepoints were absent.

Generated by immunoSEQ multiplex PCR, the TCRdb table keeps only in-frame clones and is missing some. The profile shows about 24,000 clones, roughly 76% of them singletons. The ends lost 6 bases at V and 2 bases at J; junction bases unmatched: 5. There are 15 residues in the CDR3. Per germline, CDR1 WSHSY and CDR2 SAAADI. Viral peptide pools were used in the ViraFEST assay to expand antigen-specific CD4+ T cells, and sequencing came afterward. Having been cultured for 9 to 11 days, the cells underwent CD4+ T cell isolation. Vaccine administered to participants consisted of two doses of either BNT162b2 or mRNA-1273. As for this clone: Its antigen is not known.

The input for sequencing was CD4+ T cells from PBMCs cultured with SARS-CoV-2 spike peptides, taken after COVID-19 vaccination. V and J are TRBV10-2 and TRBJ2-2; the match to TRBD1 covers 8 bases. The TCR was taken from a human donor who received a COVID-19 vaccine. Some clones in this sample may be carry-over from other donors' samples. The CDR3 nucleotides are TGCGCCAGCAGACTCAGGGGGCAAAACACCGGGGAGCTGTTTTTT. Translation gives CASRLRGQNTGELFF.